The 26 T cell receptor beta chains presented below share a single source sample, sequenced in a study of blood T cell repertoires in COVID-19. TCRdb's table, derived via immunoSEQ multiplex PCR, lists solely in-frame clones and lacks some. The table lists around 400,000 clones, approximately 91% of them singletons. Sequencing input: PBMCs or T cells enriched from blood (not recorded which). These receptors all come from a woman aged 40-49 years who had been exposed to COVID-19.

The rearrangement uses TRBV3-1 (or the pseudogene TRBV3-2) and TRBJ1-1; D remains ambiguous. The germline V gene has CDR1 LGHDT and CDR2 YNNKEL (reference sequence). This CDR3 is built from 13 residues. The germline V and J ends were trimmed by 6 bases and 2 bases, with 10 bases remaining between them. The DNA of the CDR3 is TGTGCCAGCAGTCAGACTTTAAACACTGAAGCTTTCTTT. Translation: CASSQTLNTEAFF.

The chain recombines TRBV18 with TRBJ2-6, with 8 bases that match TRBD1. Trimming removed 0 bases from V and 4 bases from J; junction bases left unmatched: 5. Germline V gene lookup returns CDR1 KGHSH and CDR2 LQKENI. The CDR3 runs to 17 residues. CDR3: CASSPPQGARGANVLTF. CDR3 nucleotide sequence: TGTGCCAGCTCACCACCGCAGGGGGCGAGAGGGGCCAACGTCCTGACTTTC.

This clone was seen a single time. The chain recombines TRBV24-1 with TRBJ1-2; D not certain. Trimming left V 3 bases short and J 4 bases short, with 8 bases between. This CDR3 is built from 13 residues. Germline V gene data show CDR1 as KGHDR and CDR2 as SFDVKD. In DNA, the CDR3 is TGTGCCACCAGTGATCCAGGTGTCTATGGCTACACCTTC. This sequence encodes CATSDPGVYGYTF.

The chain uses TRBV11-2 and TRBJ2-7; D gene unclear. Germline CDR1 is SGHAT and CDR2 is FQNNGV. The CDR3 length is 13 residues. V was trimmed by 5 bases and J by 6 bases, leaving 14 bases between them. CDR3 sequence: CASSLANLGEQYF. CDR3 DNA sequence: TGTGCCAGCAGCCTGGCGAACCTAGGCGAGCAGTACTTC.

The gene calls are TRBV5-4 and TRBJ1-3, with TRBD1 matching 8 bases. V trimming: 4 bases; J trimming: 2 bases; junction bases outside the gene matches: 5. CDR1 and CDR2 (germline): SGHNT, YYREEE (reference sequence). This CDR3 contains 15 residues. The CDR3 loop is CASSADRVPGNTIYF. Here the CDR3 DNA reads TGTGCCAGCAGCGCGGACAGGGTGCCTGGAAACACCATATATTTT.

This chain joins TRBV27 and TRBJ1-5, with TRBD1 matching over 7 bases. Trimming at V came to 0 bases and at J to 5 bases, leaving 1 base not matched to a gene. CDR3 length: 14 amino acids. Per germline, CDR1 MNHEY and CDR2 SMNVEV (reference sequence). CDR3 DNA: TGTGCCAGCAGTTTATCAGGGGGCGATCAGCCCCAGCATTTT. Translated: CASSLSGGDQPQHF.

The chain uses TRBV19 and TRBJ1-5, with 9 bases matching TRBD1. V lost 1 base to trimming and J lost 0 bases; unmatched junction nucleotides: 4. Germline assignment: CDR1 LNHDA and CDR2 SQIVND (reference sequence). CDR3 size: 17 residues. As DNA, the CDR3 is TGTGCCAGTAGTATAGGCGGGACAGGGATTAGCAATCAGCCCCAGCATTTT. It codes for CASSIGGTGISNQPQHF.

This rearrangement joins TRBV5-1 to TRBJ1-1; D not resolved. Trimming removed 1 base from V and 3 bases from J, with 7 bases in between. This CDR3 is built from 13 residues. Germline V CDR1 and CDR2: SGHRS, YFSETQ. CDR3 DNA sequence: TGCGCCAGCAGCTTGTATGCGGACACTGAAGCTTTCTTT. Amino acid sequence: CASSLYADTEAFF.

The gene calls are TRBV4-1 and TRBJ1-3, with D possibly being TRBD1 (5 bases). The ends were cut back, 3 bases at V and 0 bases at J, with 9 bases in the middle. The CDR3 contains 15 residues. CDR1 and CDR2 (germline): MGHRA, YSYEKL. The CDR3, as DNA: TGCGCCAGCAGCCACGTCCAGGGCTCTGGAAACACCATATATTTT. It encodes CASSHVQGSGNTIYF.

This sequence joins TRBV5-1 and TRBJ1-3; D is unclear. Germline values: CDR1 SGHRS, CDR2 YFSETQ. With 6 bases removed from V and 2 bases from J, the gap between germline ends came to 18 bases. This CDR3 has 16 amino acids. Here the CDR3 reads CASTPTTSFAGNTIYF. DNA of the CDR3: TGCGCCAGCACCCCGACAACCTCGTTCGCTGGAAACACCATATATTTT.

The V and J genes are TRBV6-5 and TRBJ2-2; tentative D call: TRBD2 (6 bases). The CDR3 has 14 amino acids. Germline CDR1 is MNHEY and CDR2 is SVGAGI. V lost 10 bases, J lost 4 bases, and 16 bases lay in between. This CDR3 reads CATRREPLTGELFF. The DNA of the CDR3 is TGTGCCACGAGGAGGGAGCCCCTCACCGGGGAGCTGTTTTTT.

The DNA for the CDR3 is TGTGCCAGCAGTCGGAGGACAGTCTCCACCGTTAACTATGGCTACACCTTC. Translating it yields CASSRRTVSTVNYGYTF. The gene calls are TRBV6-6 and TRBJ1-2; D is possibly TRBD1 (6 bases). CDR1 is MNHNY, CDR2 SVGAGI, per germline (reference sequence). Trimming cost V 5 bases and J 1 base, with 20 bases left between them. The CDR3 runs 17 residues.

This chain joins TRBV2 and TRBJ1-2; a weak D match, TRBD1 (5 bases). Germline CDR1 SNHLY, CDR2 FYNNEI. V was pared by 7 bases and J by 2 bases, with 14 bases between. CDR3 length equals 14 residues. The CDR3 region has the DNA TGTGCCAGCAAGTTAGACAGATTCAACTATGGCTACACCTTC. Translated, it gives CASKLDRFNYGYTF.

V and J are TRBV19 and TRBJ2-7; D call uncertain. The CDR3 is 15 residues long. CDR1 is LNHDA, CDR2 SQIVND, per germline (reference sequence). The germline V and J ends were trimmed by 5 bases and 3 bases, with 17 bases remaining between them. CDR3 in DNA: TGTGCCAGTAGTTCCCGGCCCCCCGCGGACTACGAGCAGTACTTC. Amino acids: CASSSRPPADYEQYF.

This chain joins TRBV6-5 and TRBJ1-5; D unclear. Germline CDR1 is MNHEY and CDR2 is SVGAGI. This CDR3 has 13 amino acids. The V and J ends lost 7 bases and 5 bases respectively, with 12 bases between them. In DNA form, the CDR3 reads TGTGCCAGCATACGGGGAAGGGATCAGCCCCAGCATTTT. This translates into CASIRGRDQPQHF.

The V and J genes are TRBV19 and TRBJ2-3; D gene unclear. This CDR3 has 16 amino acids. Germline lookup yields CDR1 LNHDA and CDR2 SQIVND (reference sequence). The V gene lost 3 bases and the J gene lost 1 base, with 14 bases spanning the gap. CDR3 loop: CASSIRGVTRTDTQYF. In DNA form, the CDR3 reads TGTGCCAGTAGTATCAGAGGCGTAACCCGCACAGATACGCAGTATTTT. The entire variable domain, with the rest obtained from reference TRBV19 and TRBJ2-3, is as follows: DGGITQSPKYLFRKEGQNVTLSCEQNLNHDAMYWYRQDPGQGLRLIYYSQIVNDFQKGDIAEGYSVSREKKESFPLTVTSAQKNPTAFYLCASSIRGVTRTDTQYFGPGTRLTVL.

The J gene is TRBJ1-5, the V gene TRBV19, with D possibly matching TRBD1 (5 bases). The germline V and J ends were trimmed by 3 bases and 8 bases, with 17 bases remaining between them. Germline V gives CDR1 LNHDA, CDR2 SQIVND (reference sequence). The CDR3 extends over 15 amino acids. CDR3 residues: CASSMQGGGVKPQHF. The DNA of the CDR3 is TGTGCCAGTAGTATGCAGGGTGGTGGAGTAAAGCCCCAGCATTTT.

This clone was seen once. V is TRBV24-1 and J is TRBJ2-3; no clear D gene. CDR1 KGHDR and CDR2 SFDVKD come from the germline V gene. The CDR3 is made up of 15 amino acids. V was pared by 4 bases and J by 0 bases, with 10 bases between. The CDR3 DNA sequence: TGTGCCACCAGTGACGCGGTCTCTAGCACAGATACGCAGTATTTT. Its translation is CATSDAVSSTDTQYF.

The CDR3 spells CASSPQGQGAFGYTF. The CDR3 DNA follows: TGTGCCAGCAGCCCTCAGGGACAGGGCGCGTTTGGCTACACCTTC. This sequence joins TRBV11-1 and TRBJ1-2, with 9 bases that match TRBD1. Germline V gene lookup returns CDR1 SGHAT and CDR2 FQDESV (reference sequence). CDR3 length equals 15 residues. The V segment lost 5 bases and the J segment 7 bases; nucleotides outside the gene matches: 11.

This chain uses TRBV29-1 with TRBJ1-1; 9 bases are shared with TRBD1. With 4 bases clipped from V and 3 bases from J, the junction kept 9 bases outside the gene matches. This CDR3 has 15 residues. The germline gives CDR1 SQVTM, CDR2 ANQGSEA. The CDR3 DNA reads as TGCAGCGTTGTCCGGGACAGGGTTGGGGACACTGAAGCTTTCTTT. As protein: CSVVRDRVGDTEAFF. Full variable domain (rest looked up from reference TRBV29-1 and TRBJ1-1): SAVISQKPSRDICQRGTSLTIQCQVDSQVTMMFWYRQQPGQSLTLIATANQGSEATYESGFVIDKFPISRPNLTFSTLTVSNMSPEDSSIYLCSVVRDRVGDTEAFFGQGTRLTVV.

This clone came up once. This chain joins TRBV29-1 and TRBJ2-4; a weak D match, TRBD1 (5 bases). The CDR3 is 16 amino acids. Germline V gives CDR1 SQVTM, CDR2 ANQGSEA. The CDR3 coding sequence is TGCGGTCTCTGCGGCTTCAGGGTTTGGACCAAAAACATTCAGTACTTC. This gives the protein CGLCGFRVWTKNIQYF.

Comment on this clone: This CDR3 is also generated by other DNA sequences in the sample. V and J are TRBV18 and TRBJ1-2; the D is unclear. The length of the CDR3 is 13 residues. The germline V gene encodes CDR1 KGHSH and CDR2 LQKENI. Trimming pared 2 bases from V and 3 bases from J, leaving 7 bases between. CDR3 amino acids: CASSPTEDYGYTF. The CDR3 DNA reads as TGTGCCAGCTCACCAACGGAGGACTATGGCTACACCTTC.

The rearrangement joins TRBV9 to TRBJ1-3; 7 bases are shared with TRBD1. The CDR3 contains 16 residues. The V gene end was trimmed by 2 bases and the J gene end by 0 bases; junction bases not matched to a gene: 5. The germline gives CDR1 SGDLS, CDR2 YYNGEE. The CDR3 DNA sequence: TGTGCCAGCAGCGTCGGACAGGACCACTCTGGAAACACCATATATTTT. Translating gives CASSVGQDHSGNTIYF.

This chain links TRBV27 with TRBJ2-7; 9 nucleotides agree with TRBD1. The CDR3 is made up of 14 amino acids. Looked up from germline, CDR1 is MNHEY and CDR2 is SMNVEV (reference sequence). Trimming took 6 bases from V and 2 from J; bases not matched to a gene: 5. In DNA form, the CDR3 reads TGTGCCAGCAGGGACAGGGGCGGAACCTACGAGCAGTACTTC. It is translated as CASRDRGGTYEQYF.

The chain joins TRBV7-3 to TRBJ2-5; D is undetermined. V lost 4 bases and J 1 base, leaving 7 bases between the germline ends. The germline gives CDR1 SGHTA, CDR2 FQGTGA. The CDR3 has 13 residues. The CDR3 spells CASSSLLQETQYF. The DNA for the CDR3 is TGTGCCAGCAGCTCCCTCCTCCAAGAGACCCAGTACTTC.

This chain joins TRBV18 and TRBJ1-2; D is perhaps TRBD1 (5 bases). The CDR3 covers 13 residues. Trimming pared 3 bases from V and 4 bases from J, leaving 9 bases between. CDR1 and CDR2 (germline): KGHSH, LQKENI. The CDR3 sequence: CASSPTEGYGYTF. The CDR3 DNA sequence: TGTGCCAGCTCACCGACAGAAGGCTATGGCTACACCTTC.